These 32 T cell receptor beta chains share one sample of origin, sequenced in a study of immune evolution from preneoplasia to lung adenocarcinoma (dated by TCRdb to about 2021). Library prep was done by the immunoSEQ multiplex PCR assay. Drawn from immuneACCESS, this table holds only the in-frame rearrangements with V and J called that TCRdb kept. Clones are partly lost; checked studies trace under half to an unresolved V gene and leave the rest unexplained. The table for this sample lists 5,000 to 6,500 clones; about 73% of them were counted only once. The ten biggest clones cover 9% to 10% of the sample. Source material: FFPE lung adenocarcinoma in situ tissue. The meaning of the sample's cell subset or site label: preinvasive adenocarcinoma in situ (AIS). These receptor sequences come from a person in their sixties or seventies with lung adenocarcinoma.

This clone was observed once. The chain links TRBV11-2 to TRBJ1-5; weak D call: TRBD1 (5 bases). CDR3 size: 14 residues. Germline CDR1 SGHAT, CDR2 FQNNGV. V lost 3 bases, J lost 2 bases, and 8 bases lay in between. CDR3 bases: TGTGCCAGCAGCTTGTGGGGGGGCAATCAGCCCCAGCATTTT. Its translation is CASSLWGGNQPQHF.

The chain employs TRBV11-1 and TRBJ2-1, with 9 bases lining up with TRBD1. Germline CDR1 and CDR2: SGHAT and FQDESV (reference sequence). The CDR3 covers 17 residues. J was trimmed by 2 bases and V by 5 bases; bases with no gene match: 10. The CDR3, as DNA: TGTGCCAGCAGCACTGGGGACAGGGTCGACCCCTACAATGAGCAGTTCTTC. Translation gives CASSTGDRVDPYNEQFF.

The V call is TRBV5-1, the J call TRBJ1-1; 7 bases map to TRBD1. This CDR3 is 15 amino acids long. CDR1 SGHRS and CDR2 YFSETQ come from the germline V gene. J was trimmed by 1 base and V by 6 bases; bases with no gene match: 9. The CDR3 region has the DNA TGCGCCAGCACCCAGGGGGGGATCGGGAACACTGAAGCTTTCTTT. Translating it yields CASTQGGIGNTEAFF.

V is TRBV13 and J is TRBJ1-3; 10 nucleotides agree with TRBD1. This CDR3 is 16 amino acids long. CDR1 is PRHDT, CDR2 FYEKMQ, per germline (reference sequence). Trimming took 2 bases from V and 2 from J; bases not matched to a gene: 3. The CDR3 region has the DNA TGTGCCAGCAGCTTAAGACAGGGGGCGACTGGAAACACCATATATTTT. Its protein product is CASSLRQGATGNTIYF.

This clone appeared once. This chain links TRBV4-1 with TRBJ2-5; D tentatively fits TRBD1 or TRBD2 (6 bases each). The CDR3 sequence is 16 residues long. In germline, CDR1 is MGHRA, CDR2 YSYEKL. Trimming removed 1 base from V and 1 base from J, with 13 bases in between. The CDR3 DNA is TGCGCCAGCAGCCAAGGGCGTGGAGGGGGCCAAGAGACCCAGTACTTC. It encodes CASSQGRGGGQETQYF.

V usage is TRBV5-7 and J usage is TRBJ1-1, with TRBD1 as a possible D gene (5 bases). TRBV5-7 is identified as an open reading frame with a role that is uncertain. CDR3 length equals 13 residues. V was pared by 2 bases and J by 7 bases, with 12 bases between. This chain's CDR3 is CASSFRGRGEAFF. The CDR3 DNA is TGTGCCAGCAGCTTCCGGGGAAGGGGTGAAGCTTTCTTT.

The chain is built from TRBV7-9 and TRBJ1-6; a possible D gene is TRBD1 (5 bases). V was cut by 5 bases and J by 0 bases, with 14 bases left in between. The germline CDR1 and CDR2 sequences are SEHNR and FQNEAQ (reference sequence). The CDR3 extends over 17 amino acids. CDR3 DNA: TGTGCCAGCAGCCATACAGGAGGGAGCTCCTATAATTCACCCCTCCACTTT. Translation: CASSHTGGSSYNSPLHF. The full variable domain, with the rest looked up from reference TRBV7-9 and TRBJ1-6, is DTGVSQNPRHKITKRGQNVTFRCDPISEHNRLYWYRQTLGQGPEFLTYFQNEAQLEKSRLLSDRFSAERPKGSFSTLEIQRTEQGDSAMYLCASSHTGGSSYNSPLHFGNGTRLTVT.

CDR3 DNA: TGTGCCAGCACCCGGACAGGGGGCGTAGAGACCCAGTACTTC. Translation: CASTRTGGVETQYF. The chain has TRBV6-6 and TRBJ2-5; 11 nucleotides align to TRBD1. This CDR3 is 14 amino acids long. Germline lookup yields CDR1 MNHNY and CDR2 SVGAGI (reference sequence). The V segment lost 7 bases and the J segment 4 bases; nucleotides outside the gene matches: 5.

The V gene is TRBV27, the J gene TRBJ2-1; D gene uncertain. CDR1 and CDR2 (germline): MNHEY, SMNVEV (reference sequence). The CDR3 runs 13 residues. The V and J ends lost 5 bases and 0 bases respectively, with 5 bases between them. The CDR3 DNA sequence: TGTGCCAGCAGTAGAGGCTCCTACAATGAGCAGTTCTTC. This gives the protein CASSRGSYNEQFF.

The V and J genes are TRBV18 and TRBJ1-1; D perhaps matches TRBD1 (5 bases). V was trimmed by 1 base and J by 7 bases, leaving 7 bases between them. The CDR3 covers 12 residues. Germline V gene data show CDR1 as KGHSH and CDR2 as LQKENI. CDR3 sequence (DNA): TGTGCCAGCTCACCACGGGGGGGTGAAGCTTTCTTT. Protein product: CASSPRGGEAFF. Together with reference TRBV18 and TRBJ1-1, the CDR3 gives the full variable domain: NAGVMQNPRHLVRRRGQEARLRCSPMKGHSHVYWYRQLPEEGLKFMVYLQKENIIDESGMPKERFSAEFPKEGPSILRIQQVVRGDSAAYFCASSPRGGEAFFGQGTRLTVV.

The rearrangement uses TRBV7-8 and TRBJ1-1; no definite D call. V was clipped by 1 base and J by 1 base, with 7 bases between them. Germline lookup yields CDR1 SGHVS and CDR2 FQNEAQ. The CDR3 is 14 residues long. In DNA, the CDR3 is TGTGCCAGCAGCTTAGGTGGGTGGAACACTGAAGCTTTCTTT. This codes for CASSLGGWNTEAFF.

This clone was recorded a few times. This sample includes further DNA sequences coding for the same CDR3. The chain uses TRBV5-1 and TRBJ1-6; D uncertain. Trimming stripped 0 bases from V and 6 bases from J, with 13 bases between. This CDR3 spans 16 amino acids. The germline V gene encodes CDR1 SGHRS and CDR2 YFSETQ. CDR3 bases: TGCGCCAGCAGCTTGGAAACAGCTACTTTTAATTCACCCCTCCACTTT. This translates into CASSLETATFNSPLHF.

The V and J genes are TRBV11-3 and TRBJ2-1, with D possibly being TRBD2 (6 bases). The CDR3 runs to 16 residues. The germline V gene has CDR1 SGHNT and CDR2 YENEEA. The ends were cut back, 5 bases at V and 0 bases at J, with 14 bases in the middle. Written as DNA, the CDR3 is TGTGCCAGCAGCGCGGGACTCCAGAGCTCCTACAATGAGCAGTTCTTC. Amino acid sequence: CASSAGLQSSYNEQFF.

The CDR3 sequence is CASSLWDRGHNEQFF. CDR3 in DNA: TGTGCCAGCAGCTTATGGGACAGGGGGCATAATGAGCAGTTCTTC. The chain uses TRBV11-2 and TRBJ2-1, with TRBD1 identical over 12 bases. Germline V CDR1 and CDR2: SGHAT, FQNNGV. J was trimmed by 7 bases and V by 2 bases; bases with no gene match: 3. CDR3 length equals 15 residues.

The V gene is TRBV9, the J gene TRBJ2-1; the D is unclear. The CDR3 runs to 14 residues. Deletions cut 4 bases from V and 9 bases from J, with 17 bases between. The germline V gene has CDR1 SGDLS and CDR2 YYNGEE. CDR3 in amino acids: CASSPNPLGVEQFF. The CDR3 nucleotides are TGTGCCAGCAGCCCGAACCCGCTAGGAGTTGAGCAGTTCTTC.

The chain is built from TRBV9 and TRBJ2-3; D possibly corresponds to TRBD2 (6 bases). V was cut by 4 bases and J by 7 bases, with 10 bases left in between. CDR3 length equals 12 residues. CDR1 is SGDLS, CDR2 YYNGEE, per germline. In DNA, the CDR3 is TGTGCCAGCAGCTCCGGCGGGAATACGCAGTATTTT. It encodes CASSSGGNTQYF.

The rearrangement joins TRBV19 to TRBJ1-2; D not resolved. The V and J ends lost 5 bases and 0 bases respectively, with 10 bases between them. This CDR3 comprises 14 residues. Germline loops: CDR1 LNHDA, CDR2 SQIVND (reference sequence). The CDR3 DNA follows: TGTGCCAGTAGTCTTGACGGTACTAACTATGGCTACACCTTC. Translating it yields CASSLDGTNYGYTF.

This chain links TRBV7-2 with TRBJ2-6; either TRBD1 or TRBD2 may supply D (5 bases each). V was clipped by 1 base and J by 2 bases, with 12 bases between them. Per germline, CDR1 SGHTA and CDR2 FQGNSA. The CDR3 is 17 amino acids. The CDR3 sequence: CASSLVAGSAGANVLTF. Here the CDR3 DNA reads TGTGCCAGCAGCTTAGTGGCAGGGAGCGCTGGGGCCAACGTCCTGACTTTC.

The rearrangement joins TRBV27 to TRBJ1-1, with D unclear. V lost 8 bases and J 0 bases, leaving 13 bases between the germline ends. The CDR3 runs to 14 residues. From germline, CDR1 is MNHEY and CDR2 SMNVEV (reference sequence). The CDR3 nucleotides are TGTGCCAGCCGAGCGACGGAGTTGAACACTGAAGCTTTCTTT. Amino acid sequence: CASRATELNTEAFF.

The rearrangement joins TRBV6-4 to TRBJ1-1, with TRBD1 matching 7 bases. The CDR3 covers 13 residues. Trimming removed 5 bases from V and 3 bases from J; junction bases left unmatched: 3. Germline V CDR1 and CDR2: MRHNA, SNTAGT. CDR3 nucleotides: TGTGCCAGCAGTCGGACAGGAGACACTGAAGCTTTCTTT. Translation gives CASSRTGDTEAFF.

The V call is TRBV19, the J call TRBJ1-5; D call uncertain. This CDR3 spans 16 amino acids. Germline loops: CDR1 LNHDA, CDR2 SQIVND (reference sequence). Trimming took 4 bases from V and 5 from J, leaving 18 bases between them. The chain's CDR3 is CASSKPPASVDQPQHF. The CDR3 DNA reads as TGTGCCAGTAGTAAACCCCCTGCCAGCGTGGATCAGCCCCAGCATTTT.

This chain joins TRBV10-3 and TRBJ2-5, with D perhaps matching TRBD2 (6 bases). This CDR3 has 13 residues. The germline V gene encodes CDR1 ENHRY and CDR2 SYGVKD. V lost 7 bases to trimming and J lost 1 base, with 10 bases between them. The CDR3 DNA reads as TGTGCCATCACCGGGACTCCCCAAGAGACCCAGTACTTC. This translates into CAITGTPQETQYF.

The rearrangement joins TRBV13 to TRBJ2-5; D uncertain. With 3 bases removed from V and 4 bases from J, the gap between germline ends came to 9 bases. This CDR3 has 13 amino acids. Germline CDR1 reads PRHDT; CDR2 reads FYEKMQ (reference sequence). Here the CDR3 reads CASSLPPGETQYF. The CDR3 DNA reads TGTGCCAGCAGCTTGCCCCCGGGAGAGACCCAGTACTTC. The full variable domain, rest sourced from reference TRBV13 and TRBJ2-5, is AAGVIQSPRHLIKEKRETATLKCYPIPRHDTVYWYQQGPGQDPQFLISFYEKMQSDKGSIPDRFSAQQFSDYHSELNMSSLELGDSALYFCASSLPPGETQYFGPGTRLLVL.

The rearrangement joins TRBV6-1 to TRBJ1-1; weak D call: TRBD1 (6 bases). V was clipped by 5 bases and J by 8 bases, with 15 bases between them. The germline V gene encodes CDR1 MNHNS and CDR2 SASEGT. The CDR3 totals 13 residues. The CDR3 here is CASSKEQTGEAFF. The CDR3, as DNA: TGTGCCAGCAGTAAAGAGCAGACAGGAGAAGCTTTCTTT.

This CDR3 is CASSLYPTNSPLHF. For the CDR3, the DNA is TGTGCCAGCAGTTTATATCCCACGAATTCACCCCTCCACTTT. This chain connects TRBV27 to TRBJ1-6; D is undetermined. Germline assignment: CDR1 MNHEY and CDR2 SMNVEV (reference sequence). The CDR3 spans 14 residues. Trimming left V 1 base short and J 7 bases short, with 8 bases between.

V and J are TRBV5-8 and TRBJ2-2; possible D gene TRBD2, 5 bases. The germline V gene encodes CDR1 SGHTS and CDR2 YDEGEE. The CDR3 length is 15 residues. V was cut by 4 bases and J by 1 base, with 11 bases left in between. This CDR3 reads CASSPRALNTGELFF. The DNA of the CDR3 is TGTGCCAGCAGCCCGCGGGCGTTGAACACCGGGGAGCTGTTTTTT.

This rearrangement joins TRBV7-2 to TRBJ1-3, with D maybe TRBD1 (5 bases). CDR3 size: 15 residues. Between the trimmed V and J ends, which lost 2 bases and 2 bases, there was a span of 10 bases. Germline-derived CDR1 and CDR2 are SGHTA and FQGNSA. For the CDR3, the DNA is TGTGCCAGCAGCTTAAGGGGTGTCACTGGAAACACCATATATTTT. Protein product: CASSLRGVTGNTIYF.

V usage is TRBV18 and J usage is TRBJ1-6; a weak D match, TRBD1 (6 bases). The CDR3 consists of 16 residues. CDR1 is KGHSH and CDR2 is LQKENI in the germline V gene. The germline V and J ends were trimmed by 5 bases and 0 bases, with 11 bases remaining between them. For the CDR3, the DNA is TGTGCCAGCTCAACCGGACAGAGCTCCTATAATTCACCCCTCCACTTT. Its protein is CASSTGQSSYNSPLHF.

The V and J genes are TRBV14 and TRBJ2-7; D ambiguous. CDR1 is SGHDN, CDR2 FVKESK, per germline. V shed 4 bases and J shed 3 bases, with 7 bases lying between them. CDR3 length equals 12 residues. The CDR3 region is CASSPQGYEQYF. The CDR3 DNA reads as TGTGCCAGCAGCCCGCAAGGCTACGAGCAGTACTTC.

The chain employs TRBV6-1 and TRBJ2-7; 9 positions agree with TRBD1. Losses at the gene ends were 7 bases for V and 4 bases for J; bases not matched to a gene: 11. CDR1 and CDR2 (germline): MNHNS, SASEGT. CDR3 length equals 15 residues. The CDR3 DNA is TGTGCCAGCATCTCTAGGGGGACAGGGAGATACGAGCAGTACTTC. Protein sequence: CASISRGTGRYEQYF.

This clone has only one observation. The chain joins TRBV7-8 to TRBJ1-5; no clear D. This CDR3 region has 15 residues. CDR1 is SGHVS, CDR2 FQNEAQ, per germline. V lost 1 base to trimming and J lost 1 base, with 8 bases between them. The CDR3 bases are TGTGCCAGCAGCTTAGTGGGGTTAAGCAATCAGCCCCAGCATTTT. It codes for CASSLVGLSNQPQHF. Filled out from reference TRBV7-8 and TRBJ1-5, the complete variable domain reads GAGVSQSPRYKVAKRGQDVALRCDPISGHVSLFWYQQALGQGPEFLTYFQNEAQLDKSGLPSDRFFAERPEGSVSTLKIQRTQQEDSAVYLCASSLVGLSNQPQHFGDGTRLSIL.

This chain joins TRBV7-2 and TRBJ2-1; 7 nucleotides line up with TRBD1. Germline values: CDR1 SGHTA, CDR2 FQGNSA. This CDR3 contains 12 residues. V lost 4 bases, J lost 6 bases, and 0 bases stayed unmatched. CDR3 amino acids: CASSSGGNEQFF. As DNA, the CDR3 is TGTGCCAGCAGCTCAGGGGGCAATGAGCAGTTCTTC.